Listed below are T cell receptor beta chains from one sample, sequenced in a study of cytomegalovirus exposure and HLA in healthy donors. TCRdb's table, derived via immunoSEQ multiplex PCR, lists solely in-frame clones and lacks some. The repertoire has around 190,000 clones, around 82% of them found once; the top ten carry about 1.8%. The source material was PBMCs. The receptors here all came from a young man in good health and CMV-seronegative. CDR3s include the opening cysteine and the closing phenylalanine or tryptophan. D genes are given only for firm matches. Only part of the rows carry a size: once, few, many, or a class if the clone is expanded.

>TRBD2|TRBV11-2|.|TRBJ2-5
TGTGCCAGCAGCCCGGGACTAGCGGAGGAGACCCAGTACTTC
CASSPGLAEETQYF
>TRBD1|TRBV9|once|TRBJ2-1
TGTGCCAGCAGCGCCTGGGACAGGGACTACAATGAGCAGTTCTTC
CASSAWDRDYNEQFF
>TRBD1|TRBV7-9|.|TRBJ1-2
TGTTCCAGCAGCTTAAGCCCTCTAGCGGGACAGGCGGTAGGGGGTGGCTACACCTTC
CSSSLSPLAGQAVGGGYTF
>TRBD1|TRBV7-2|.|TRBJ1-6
TGTGCCAGCAGCTCCCAGGGGGCGCCGAATTCACCCCTCCACTTT
CASSSQGAPNSPLHF
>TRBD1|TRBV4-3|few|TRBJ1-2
TGCGCCAGCAGCCCCAAGGGGGACAGGATAAACTATGGCTACACCTTC
CASSPKGDRINYGYTF
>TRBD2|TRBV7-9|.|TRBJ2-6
TGTGCCAGCAGCTCCTCAAGGACTAGCACCCACTCTGGGGCCAACGTCCTGACTTTC
CASSSSRTSTHSGANVLTF
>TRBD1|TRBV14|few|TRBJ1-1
TGTGCCAGCAGCCGGGCCGGGACAGGGGGCACTGAAGCTTTCTTT
CASSRAGTGGTEAFF
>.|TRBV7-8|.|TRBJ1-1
TGTGCCAGCAGCTTATCTAGGGGGTTTACTGAAGCTTTCTTT
CASSLSRGFTEAFF
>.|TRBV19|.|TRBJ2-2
TGTGCCAGTATCCGGGGATCCGAAACCGGGGAGCTGTTTTTT
CASIRGSETGELFF
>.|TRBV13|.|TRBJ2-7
TGTGCCAGCAGCTTAGGGGCTAGCACGTACGAGCAGTACTTC
CASSLGASTYEQYF
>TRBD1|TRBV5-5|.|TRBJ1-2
TGTGCCAGCAGCCAGGGACAGGGGGCTCGAGGCTACACCTTC
CASSQGQGARGYTF
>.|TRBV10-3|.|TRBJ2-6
TGTGCCATCAGTTTGGGGGCAGGTGGGGCCAACGTCCTGACTTTC
CAISLGAGGANVLTF
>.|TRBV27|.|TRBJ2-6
TGTGCCAGCAGTTTTTTTGTTTCCCTGGGGGCCAACGTCCTGACTTTC
CASSFFVSLGANVLTF
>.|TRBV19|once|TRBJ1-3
TGTGCCAGTAGTATCGGGGGGGGGACAACAGGAAACACCATATATTTT
CASSIGGGTTGNTIYF
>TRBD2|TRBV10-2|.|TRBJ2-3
TGCGCCAAGACTAGCGGGAACGATACGCAGTATTTT
CAKTSGNDTQYF
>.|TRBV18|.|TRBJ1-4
TGTGCCAGCTCACCAGGGGAGGGTGAAAAACTGTTTTTT
CASSPGEGEKLFF
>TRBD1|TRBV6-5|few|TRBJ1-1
TGTGCCAGCAGTTACTTCATGGACAGGGACGCTTTCTTT
CASSYFMDRDAFF
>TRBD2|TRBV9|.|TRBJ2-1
TGTGCCAGCAGCCCTTCGACTAGCGGACGACCTTACAATGAGCAGTTCTTC
CASSPSTSGRPYNEQFF
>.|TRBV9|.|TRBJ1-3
TGTGCCAGCAGCGTATTTGCCGAAATCGGTAGAAACACCATATATTTT
CASSVFAEIGRNTIYF
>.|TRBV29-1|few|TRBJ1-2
TGCAGCGTTGAAAGGTTGGGCAGGGGAGACTATGGCTACACCTTC
CSVERLGRGDYGYTF
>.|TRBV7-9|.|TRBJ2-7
TGTGCCAGCAGCTTATCCCCTAGCGCGGGCCACGAGCAGTACTTC
CASSLSPSAGHEQYF
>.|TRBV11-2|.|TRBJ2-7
TGTGCCAGCAGCTTACTGGCAGGAAGATCCTACGAGCAGTACTTC
CASSLLAGRSYEQYF
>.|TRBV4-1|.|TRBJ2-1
TGCGCCAGCAGCCCAAGTGAGGGTTCACCCCAGACTTATACAATGAAGCAGTTCTTC
CASSPSEGSPQTYTMKQFF
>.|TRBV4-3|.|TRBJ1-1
TGCGCCAGCAGCCAGATTGGAGAAGGCCCCACTGAAGCTTTCTTT
CASSQIGEGPTEAFF
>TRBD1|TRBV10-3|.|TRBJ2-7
TGTGCCATCAGTGGGACAGGGGGCTTATCCTACGAGCAGTACTTC
CAISGTGGLSYEQYF
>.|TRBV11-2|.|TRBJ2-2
TGTGCCAGCAGCCAATCAAAAGGGACACAGAACACCGGGGAGCTGTTTTTT
CASSQSKGTQNTGELFF
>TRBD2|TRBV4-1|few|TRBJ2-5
TGCGCCAGCAGCCAGAGACTAGCGGGAGAAGGGACCCAAGAGACCCAGTACTTC
CASSQRLAGEGTQETQYF
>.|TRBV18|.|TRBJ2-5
TGTGCCAGCTCAGCGTCGTGGGGGGACCAAGAGACCCAGTACTTC
CASSASWGDQETQYF
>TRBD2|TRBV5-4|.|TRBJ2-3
TGTGCCAGCAGAATAGCGGGATCTGATACGCAGTATTTT
CASRIAGSDTQYF
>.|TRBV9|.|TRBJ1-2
TGTGCCAGCAGCGTGAGACAGAAAGACTATGGCTACACCTTC
CASSVRQKDYGYTF
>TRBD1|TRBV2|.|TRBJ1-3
TGTGCCAGCTTACCGGGACAGGGGGCGAACACCATATATTTT
CASLPGQGANTIYF
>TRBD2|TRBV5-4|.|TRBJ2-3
TGTGCCAGCAGCTTGGCGCTAGCGGAAGAGACGCAGTATTTT
CASSLALAEETQYF
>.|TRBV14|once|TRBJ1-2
TGTGCCAGCAGCTCCGCACAGGGCGGCTACACCTTC
CASSSAQGGYTF
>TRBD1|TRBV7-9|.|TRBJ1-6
TGTTCCAGCAGCTTGATCAGGGGGAGATCCTCCTATAATTCACCCCTCCACTTT
CSSSLIRGRSSYNSPLHF
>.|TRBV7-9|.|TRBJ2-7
TGTTCCAGCAGCCTAAGCTCCTACGAGCAGTACTTC
CSSSLSSYEQYF
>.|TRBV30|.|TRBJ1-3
TGTGCCTGGAGTCCAATCGGGTTAAACACCATATATTTT
CAWSPIGLNTIYF
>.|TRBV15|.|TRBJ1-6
TGTGCCACCAGCAGAGATGATGGAGACAGTCTCAATTCACCCCTCCACTTT
CATSRDDGDSLNSPLHF
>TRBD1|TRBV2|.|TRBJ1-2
TGTGCCAGCAGTAAACAGGGGGCGGACTATGGCTACACCTTC
CASSKQGADYGYTF
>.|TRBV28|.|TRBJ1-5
TGTGCCAGCAGACCAGCAGGGGTAGGGCAGCCCCAGCATTTT
CASRPAGVGQPQHF
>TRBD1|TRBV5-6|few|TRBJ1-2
TGTGCCAGCAGCTTGGTCGACAGGGTACTTTATGGCTACACCTTC
CASSLVDRVLYGYTF
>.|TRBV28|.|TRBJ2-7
TGTGCCAGCACCACACTACGTACAGGGCGCCACTCCTACGAGCAGTACTTC
CASTTLRTGRHSYEQYF
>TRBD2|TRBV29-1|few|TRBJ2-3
TGCAGCGTGGGGACTAGCGGACGGACCCCCACAGATACGCAGTATTTT
CSVGTSGRTPTDTQYF
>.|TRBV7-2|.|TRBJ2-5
TGTGCCAGCAGCCCGTCGCGGGTGGGTGGTGAGACCCAGTACTTC
CASSPSRVGGETQYF
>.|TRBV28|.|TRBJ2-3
TGTGCCAGCAGTCGACGGGCTAGCGTCCGGGGGAAGGGAAGCACAGATACGCAGTATTTT
CASSRRASVRGKGSTDTQYF
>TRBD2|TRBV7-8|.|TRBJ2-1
TGTGCCAGCAGCTTAGGGGGACTAGCGGGAGGGAGGTACAATGAGCAGTTCTTC
CASSLGGLAGGRYNEQFF
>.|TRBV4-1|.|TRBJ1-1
TGCGCCAGCAGCCAAGATCGAGGGATTAACACTGAAGCTTTCTTT
CASSQDRGINTEAFF
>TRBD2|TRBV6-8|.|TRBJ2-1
TGTGCCAGCAACCGACTAGCGGGAAAATCCTACAATGAGCAGTTCTTC
CASNRLAGKSYNEQFF
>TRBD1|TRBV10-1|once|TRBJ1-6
TGCGCCAGCAGCCCCGGGACAGGGCTCTCACCCCTCCACTTT
CASSPGTGLSPLHF
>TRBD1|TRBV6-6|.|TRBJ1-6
TGTGCCAGCAGTTTGACAGGGCAGTATAATTCACCCCTCCACTTT
CASSLTGQYNSPLHF
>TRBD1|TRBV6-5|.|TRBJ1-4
TGTGCCAGCAGTAAGACAGGGAACACTAATGAAAAACTGTTTTTT
CASSKTGNTNEKLFF
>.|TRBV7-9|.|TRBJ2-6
TGTGCCATCAGGGGGGCCGACTCTGGGGCCAACGTCCTGACTTTC
CAIRGADSGANVLTF
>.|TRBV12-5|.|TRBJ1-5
TGTGCTAGTGGTTCACCTTCGGGGGGTGGAAGCAATCAGCCCCAGCATTTT
CASGSPSGGGSNQPQHF
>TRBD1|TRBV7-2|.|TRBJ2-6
TGTGCCAGCCTGCCGGGGACAGGGATATCTGGGGCCAACGTCCTGACTTTC
CASLPGTGISGANVLTF
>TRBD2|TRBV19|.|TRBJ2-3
TGTGCCAGTAGTTCCGGGACTAGCGGGGGGGCAGTGGATACGCAGTATTTT
CASSSGTSGGAVDTQYF